A single TCR beta chain is shown here with its context. What it binds is not known. Assay used: immunoSEQ multiplex PCR; TCRdb lists only in-frame clones, some missing. Of over 85,000 clones listed, 90% to 95% are singletons. The data were taken from a study of graft-versus-host responses after intestinal transplantation. Study information: Isolated intestinal, liver-intestinal, or multivisceral transplants had been given to the recipients.

The sample in question was unstimulated CD4+ T cells sorted from spleen or lymph node cells, obtained before transplant. The receptor comes from a human donor who was the organ donor for an intestinal transplant.

The chain's CDR3 is CASSWGGTGTPYEQYF. CDR3 sequence (DNA): TGCGCCAGCAGCTGGGGGGGGACAGGGACCCCCTACGAGCAGTACTTC. The gene calls are TRBV5-1 and TRBJ2-7; 9 bases are a match to TRBD1. Germline V gives CDR1 SGHRS, CDR2 YFSETQ. This CDR3 comprises 16 residues. The V gene end was trimmed by 3 bases and the J gene end by 2 bases; junction bases not matched to a gene: 9.